These T cell receptor beta chains were read from a single sample in a study of neoadjuvant anti-PD-1 for oral cavity cancer. Sequenced by immunoSEQ multiplex PCR; TCRdb stores in-frame clones only, minus some. Found here are about 7,000 clones, 74% of them singletons; the top ten hold 2.5% to 3.5%. The material was PBMCs, obtained before nivolumab (anti-PD-1) treatment. Receptors originate from a person aged 40-85 years with oral cavity squamous cell carcinoma. CDR3s include the opening cysteine and the closing phenylalanine or tryptophan. Fields, in order: clone size, V gene, J gene, D gene, CDR3 protein, CDR3 DNA. The D gene is left open where the match is weak. A row's size may be missing; if present it is once, few, many or a size class.

>.|TRBV6-5|TRBJ2-5|TRBD1
CASTPGQAARSQYF
TGTGCCAGCACCCCTGGACAGGCGGCCCGGTCCCAGTACTTC
>.|TRBV19|TRBJ1-5|TRBD1
CASRNQQGASNQPQHF
TGTGCCAGTAGAAACCAACAGGGGGCGTCTAATCAGCCCCAGCATTTT
>.|TRBV5-1|TRBJ1-2|.
CASRVQTGLTNYGYTF
TGCGCCAGCAGGGTTCAAACAGGCCTTACTAACTATGGCTACACCTTC
>.|TRBV5-1|TRBJ2-7|.
CASSLATGPPGEQYF
TGCGCCAGCAGCTTGGCCACAGGCCCCCCGGGAGAGCAGTACTTC
>.|TRBV4-1|TRBJ2-2|.
CASSPSQRAGELFF
TGCGCCAGCAGCCCATCACAGAGGGCCGGGGAGCTGTTTTTT
>.|TRBV7-9|TRBJ2-1|TRBD2
CASSTLGGSSYNEQFF
TGTGCCAGCAGCACTCTGGGGGGGAGCTCCTACAATGAGCAGTTCTTC
>few|TRBV6-1|TRBJ1-2|.
CASRLDGTFYGYTF
TGTGCCAGCAGACTCGACGGGACTTTCTATGGCTACACCTTC
>.|TRBV4-3|TRBJ1-2|TRBD1
CASSQERGLGGYTF
TGCGCCAGCAGCCAAGAGAGGGGGCTGGGTGGCTACACCTTC
>.|TRBV28|TRBJ2-2|.
CASSRAGELFF
TGTGCCAGCAGTCGCGCCGGGGAGCTGTTTTTT
>.|TRBV5-1|TRBJ1-2|.
CASSPGHTNYGYTF
TGCGCCAGCAGCCCGGGACATACTAACTATGGCTACACCTTC
>.|TRBV19|TRBJ2-5|.
CASSIGAKETQYF
TGTGCCAGTAGTATTGGGGCGAAAGAGACCCAGTACTTC
>.|TRBV19|TRBJ2-5|TRBD1
CASGWDRRQETQYF
TGTGCCAGTGGGTGGGACAGGCGCCAAGAGACCCAGTACTTC
>.|TRBV29-1|TRBJ2-3|TRBD2
CSVGTAGGTDTQYF
TGCAGCGTCGGGACCGCGGGGGGCACAGATACGCAGTATTTT
>.|TRBV19|TRBJ2-2|TRBD2
CASSIVEWGGLNTGELFF
TGTGCCAGTAGTATAGTCGAGTGGGGGGGACTTAACACCGGGGAGCTGTTTTTT
>few|TRBV2|TRBJ1-1|.
CASSERGQEAFF
TGTGCCAGCAGTGAAAGGGGCCAAGAAGCTTTCTTT
>.|TRBV6-4|TRBJ2-6|.
CASSDRETGANVLTF
TGTGCCAGCAGTGATCGGGAGACCGGGGCCAACGTCCTGACTTTC
>.|TRBV7-2|TRBJ2-7|TRBD1
CASSLVTGGKYEQYF
TGTGCCAGCAGCTTAGTAACAGGGGGCAAGTACGAGCAGTACTTC
>.|TRBV4-1|TRBJ1-1|.
CASSQATGTEAFF
TGCGCCAGCAGCCAAGCTACGGGGACTGAAGCTTTCTTT
>.|TRBV15|TRBJ2-7|TRBD1
CATRPGQAYEQYF
TGTGCCACCAGACCGGGACAGGCCTACGAGCAGTACTTC
>.|TRBV6-5|TRBJ2-1|TRBD1
CASRKTGGSQHGFF
TGTGCCAGCAGAAAGACAGGGGGTAGTCAACACGGGTTCTTC
>.|TRBV9|TRBJ1-6|TRBD1
CASSVEKGGSYNSPLHF
TGTGCCAGCAGCGTAGAGAAAGGGGGCAGTTATAATTCACCCCTCCACTTT
>.|TRBV5-5|TRBJ1-6|TRBD1
CASSPIGQGEPLHF
TGTGCCAGCAGCCCAATTGGACAGGGAGAACCCCTCCACTTT
>.|TRBV5-8|TRBJ1-2|.
CASSKDIVGYTF
TGTGCCAGCAGCAAAGACATAGTTGGCTACACCTTC
>.|TRBV28|TRBJ2-3|.
CASGSHRDNTQYF
TGTGCCAGCGGGTCCCACCGCGATAATACGCAGTATTTT
>.|TRBV19|TRBJ1-1|.
CASSYSTAFLGMNTEAFF
TGTGCCAGTAGTTACTCGACAGCCTTCCTTGGGATGAACACTGAAGCTTTCTTT
>.|TRBV4-2|TRBJ2-6|.
CASSQDQNSGANVLTF
TGTGCCAGCAGCCAAGATCAAAACTCTGGGGCCAACGTCCTGACTTTC
>few|TRBV10-3|TRBJ1-3|.
CAISGREFRSGNTIYF
TGTGCCATCAGCGGGAGGGAGTTTCGCTCTGGAAACACCATATATTTT
>.|TRBV5-1|TRBJ1-1|.
CASSLQNTEAFF
TGCGCCAGCAGCTTGCAGAACACTGAAGCTTTCTTT
>.|TRBV5-1|TRBJ1-1|.
CASSFKLNTEAFF
TGCGCCAGCAGCTTCAAACTGAACACTGAAGCTTTCTTT
>.|TRBV5-4|TRBJ1-3|.
CAIQHLTQGNTIYF
TGTGCCATCCAACACCTTACCCAAGGAAACACCATATATTTT
>few|TRBV19|TRBJ1-2|.
CASSGSGTAYGYTF
TGTGCCAGTAGTGGTTCCGGGACTGCCTATGGCTACACCTTC
>.|TRBV7-8|TRBJ2-5|.
CASSLAGGAVDQYF
TGTGCCAGCAGCTTAGCCGGCGGGGCCGTCGACCAGTACTTC
>few|TRBV4-3|TRBJ2-2|.
CASSQDRGQNTGELFF
TGCGCCAGCAGCCAAGACAGGGGCCAGAACACCGGGGAGCTGTTTTTT
>.|TRBV5-5|TRBJ1-2|.
CASSLTELGETYGYTF
TGTGCCAGCAGCTTGACTGAGCTGGGGGAGACCTATGGCTACACCTTC
>few|TRBV2|TRBJ1-5|.
CASSDRGGQPQHF
TGTGCCAGCAGTGACAGGGGTGGACAGCCCCAGCATTTT
>.|TRBV10-1|TRBJ2-3|.
CASSDGSGARGTQYF
TGCGCCAGCAGTGATGGGAGCGGGGCCAGGGGTACGCAGTATTTT
>.|TRBV30|TRBJ1-1|.
CAWSVIRRRNTEAFF
TGTGCCTGGAGTGTAATAAGGCGGCGGAACACTGAAGCTTTCTTT
>.|TRBV27|TRBJ2-7|.
CASSLSAAYEQYF
TGTGCCAGCAGTTTATCGGCCGCCTACGAGCAGTACTTC
>.|TRBV27|TRBJ2-3|.
CASSPNREIRDTQYF
TGTGCCAGCAGTCCCAACAGGGAAATTAGAGATACGCAGTATTTT